These T cell receptor beta chains were read from a single sample in a study of T-cell memory formation after mild COVID-19. TCRdb fed the 5' RACE reads into MiXCR, producing one record per CDR3 protein. The sample holds about 430,000 distinct CDR3 sequences, less than 25% seen once. The sequenced sample consisted of PBMCs or a T cell subset sorted from them (not recorded which). Receptors were obtained from an adult woman who had mild COVID-19 (a few samples of this study predate the infection). Cell type and time point are not known. Each CDR3 is given with its conserved first and last residue. A D gene is named only where the DNA matches it firmly. Only some rows state a clone size, as once, few, many or a class for expanded clones.

>TRBV20-1|TRBD2|TRBJ2-2|NA
CSARQGGSTGELFF
TGCAGTGCTAGACAGGGAGGGTCCACCGGGGAGCTGTTTTTT
>TRBV6-4|NA|TRBJ1-1|NA
CASSDVPNTEAFF
TGTGCCAGCAGTGACGTGCCAAACACTGAAGCTTTCTTT
>TRBV9|TRBD1|TRBJ1-2|NA
CASSSQSGTGPYGYTF
TGTGCCAGCAGCTCCCAAAGCGGGACAGGACCCTATGGCTACACCTTC
>TRBV4-3|TRBD1|TRBJ2-7|few
CASSQDWGQGYEQYF
TGCGCCAGCAGCCAAGATTGGGGACAGGGATACGAGCAGTACTTC
>TRBV6-1|NA|TRBJ1-1|NA
CASSLTRTANTEAFF
TGTGCCAGCAGCCTAACGAGGACAGCGAACACTGAAGCTTTCTTT
>TRBV4-3|NA|TRBJ2-7|few
CASSQDYSAARYEQYF
TGCGCCAGCAGCCAAGATTACTCGGCGGCCCGCTACGAGCAGTACTTC
>TRBV11-2|TRBD2|TRBJ2-1|few
CASGPSTSGRNEQFF
TGTGCCAGCGGTCCGTCGACTAGCGGTCGGAATGAGCAGTTCTTC
>TRBV12-3/TRBV12-4|NA|TRBJ1-5|few
CASSLVVNQPQHF
TGTGCCAGCAGTTTAGTAGTTAATCAGCCCCAGCATTTT
>TRBV4-1|TRBD1|TRBJ2-5|NA
CASSQGDRGRETQYF
TGCGCCAGCAGCCAAGGGGACAGGGGGCGAGAGACCCAGTACTTC
>TRBV7-2|TRBD1|TRBJ1-2|many
CASSPGGQGRVGGYTF
TGTGCCAGCAGCCCCGGAGGACAGGGTCGGGTTGGAGGCTACACCTTC
>TRBV7-2|NA|TRBJ2-1|few
CASSLTGTSQFNEQFF
TGTGCCAGCAGTTTAACCGGGACAAGCCAATTCAATGAGCAGTTCTTC
>TRBV7-2|NA|TRBJ1-2|NA
CASSLDGPNYGYTF
TGTGCCAGCAGCTTAGACGGACCGAACTATGGCTACACCTTC
>TRBV12-3/TRBV12-4|NA|TRBJ2-5|NA
CASSFLQGEGETQYF
TGTGCCAGCAGTTTCTTACAGGGGGAGGGGGAGACCCAGTACTTC
>TRBV12-3/TRBV12-4|NA|TRBJ1-2|few
CASRGDNRGYTF
TGTGCCAGCAGGGGAGACAATCGAGGCTACACCTTC
>TRBV15|TRBD1|TRBJ2-1|NA
CATSREWTGGGNEQFF
TGTGCCACCAGCAGAGAGTGGACAGGGGGGGGCAATGAGCAGTTCTTC
>TRBV2|NA|TRBJ2-5|NA
CASIGRETQYF
TGTGCCAGCATAGGGCGAGAGACCCAGTACTTC
>TRBV4-1|TRBD1|TRBJ2-4|NA
CASSSTGAAENIQYF
TGCGCCAGCAGCTCAACAGGGGCCGCGGAAAACATTCAGTACTTC
>TRBV2|TRBD2|TRBJ2-3|few
CASSEAGEGTDTQYF
TGTGCCAGCAGTGAAGCTGGGGAGGGGACAGATACGCAGTATTTT
>TRBV12-3/TRBV12-4|TRBD1|TRBJ2-3|few
CASRDRGLRTDTQYF
TGTGCCAGCAGGGACAGGGGACTTCGGACAGATACGCAGTATTTT
>TRBV24-1|NA|TRBJ2-2|few
CATKGGDTGELFF
TGTGCCACTAAGGGGGGGGACACCGGGGAGCTGTTTTTT
>TRBV7-6|TRBD1|TRBJ2-2|few
CASSLDLTGVIGELFF
TGTGCCAGCAGCTTAGACCTAACAGGGGTGATCGGGGAGCTGTTTTTT
>TRBV7-3|NA|TRBJ2-1|NA
CASSLVSALYNEQFF
TGTGCCAGCAGCTTAGTCTCGGCCCTCTACAATGAGCAGTTCTTC